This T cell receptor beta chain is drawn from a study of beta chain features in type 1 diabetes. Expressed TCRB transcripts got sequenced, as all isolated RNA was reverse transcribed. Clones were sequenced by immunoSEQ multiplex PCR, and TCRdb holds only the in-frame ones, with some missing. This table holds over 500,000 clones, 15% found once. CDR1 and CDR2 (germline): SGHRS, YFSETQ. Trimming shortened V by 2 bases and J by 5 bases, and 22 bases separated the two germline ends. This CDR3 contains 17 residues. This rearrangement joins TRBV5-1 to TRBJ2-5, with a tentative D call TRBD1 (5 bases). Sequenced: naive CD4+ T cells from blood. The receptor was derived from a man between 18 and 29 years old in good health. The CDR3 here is CASSFYSWGSISETQYF. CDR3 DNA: TGCGCCAGCAGCTTTTACTCGTGGGGCTCGATTTCGGAGACCCAGTACTTC.